This paragraph covers one T cell receptor (beta chain) sequence. It lacks a known antigen. Within one base of it there is no much larger clone, and no base qualities were kept. The immunoSEQ assay was applied to genomic DNA for TCRB CDR3 sequencing. On the authors' methods: Published virus-specific TCRB sequences were compared with patient CD8+ clones larger than 1%, and only a few matches were found. The analyses included only productive TCRB rearrangements. Clonality was expressed as a Shannon entropy-based productive clonality index, with each clone defined by a unique TCRB CDR3 sequence. Repertoire overlap for a pair of samples was computed from each clone's template counts relative to total templates per sample. Flow cytometry-measured V-gene usage correlated with V-gene usage from TCRB sequencing, with a Spearman r of approximately 0.55. TCRdb mirrors the immuneACCESS table, restricted to in-frame sequences. Some clones are absent from its copies; in checked studies, under half trace to an unresolved V gene, and the reason for the others is unknown. D and trimming come from the DNA, and the V and J calls and clone size come from that table. A total of 2,500 or so clones appear in this sample, over 60% of them only once. About 43% of the sample is in the top ten clones.

The sample is drawn from a study of somatic mutations in cytotoxic T cells in rheumatoid arthritis (dated by TCRdb to about 2017). Looking at the study overall: Patient peripheral blood (30 ml EDTA) was drawn right after diagnosis and before any treatment started. Some T-cell populations stained with V beta antibodies were sorted by flow on a FACSAria II or Sony SH800 to nearly 100% purity, with sorted V beta1+ cells additionally subjected to TCRB sequencing. The study asked whether expanded CD8+ T-cell clones in newly diagnosed, untreated rheumatoid arthritis carry somatic mutations, and used TCRB deep sequencing to characterize clonality. A total of 65 to 70 rheumatoid arthritis patients and about 20 healthy controls underwent TCRB deep sequencing. Median age was essentially the same in the patient group and the control group.

Points the paper makes about the study in general: There was no significant difference in CD8+ T-cell clonality between rheumatoid arthritis patients and age-matched healthy controls. The slight underrepresentation of TRBV07 in patients was not corrected for multiple comparisons. The largest CD8+ clone made up more than 20% of CD8+ cells in about an eighth of the 65 patients, and blood and synovial fluid shared several identical CD8+ TCRB sequences. The expanded CD8+ clones had unknown antigen targets, and not appearing in virus-specific databases did not rule out that they were virus-specific. Healthy controls showed no age-related increase in CD8+ clonality, whereas patients did (Spearman r ≈ 0.49).

The CDR1 and CDR2 encoded by the germline V gene are SGDLS and YYNGEE. The CDR3 goes from the cysteine to the phenylalanine over 14 residues. Only the CDR3 part of the read is kept: 42 bases, read in frame from the first base. V has 3 bases trimmed and J has 6 bases trimmed; junction bases matching no gene number 9. On an AutoMACS, CD4+ and CD8+ cells were isolated via positive magnetic bead selection, and their purity was verified by flow cytometry. A TCR V beta antibody panel was used in flow cytometry to screen first for clonal expansions, which were then characterized by TCRB deep sequencing of sorted CD8+ fractions. Ficoll-Paque PLUS density gradient separation was used to isolate peripheral blood mononuclear cells. Nucleospin Tissue or Tissue XS kits were used to extract DNA from CD4-enriched, CD8-enriched or PBMC samples, and a Qubit 2.0 fluorometer was used for quantification.

The specimen sequenced was CD8+ T cells sorted from blood. The V gene is TRBV9 and the J gene is TRBJ2-7, with 7 bases in between that match TRBD2. This TCR was sampled from a man aged 65-85 years with rheumatoid arthritis. The base sequence is TGTGCCAGCAGCGATGGGAGGGATGGTGCCGAGCAGTACTTC. Its protein reads: CASSDGRDGAEQYF. With all but the CDR3 taken from the reference TRBV9 and TRBJ2-7 genes, the full variable domain is: DSGVTQTPKHLITATGQRVTLRCSPRSGDLSVYWYQQSLDQGLQFLIQYYNGEERAKGNILERFSAQQFPDLHSELNLSSLELGDSALYFCASSDGRDGAEQYFGPGTRLTVT.